Reported below is one TCR beta chain. Its antigen is not known. These data originate in a study of coeliac disease. Study results and limitations: Control samples showed higher TRB and TRG clonality than intraepithelial and lamina propria samples in active celiac disease. Lamina propria and intraepithelial cell fractions may contain each other's cells. Unbiased detection of gliadin-specific T cells was judged not feasible with this approach.

The repertoire was sequenced with immunoSEQ multiplex PCR; TCRdb's copy has only in-frame clones and lacks some. The data contain 4,000 to 5,000 clones, about 61% of them singletons. Trimming removed 0 bases at V and 5 bases at J, with 9 bases between. CDR1 SGHDT and CDR2 YYEEEE come from the germline V gene. The CDR3 runs to 15 residues. One frozen approximately 500,000-cell aliquot per fraction was sequenced. The source is a woman in her seventies with celiac disease. Sequencing was carried out using lamina propria lymphocytes from the gut. The chain employs TRBV5-6 and TRBJ1-6, with a weak D call TRBD1 (5 bases). CDR3 DNA: TGTGCCAGCAGCTTGGAGGGGTACCATAATTCACCCCTCCACTTT. Amino acid sequence: CASSLEGYHNSPLHF.